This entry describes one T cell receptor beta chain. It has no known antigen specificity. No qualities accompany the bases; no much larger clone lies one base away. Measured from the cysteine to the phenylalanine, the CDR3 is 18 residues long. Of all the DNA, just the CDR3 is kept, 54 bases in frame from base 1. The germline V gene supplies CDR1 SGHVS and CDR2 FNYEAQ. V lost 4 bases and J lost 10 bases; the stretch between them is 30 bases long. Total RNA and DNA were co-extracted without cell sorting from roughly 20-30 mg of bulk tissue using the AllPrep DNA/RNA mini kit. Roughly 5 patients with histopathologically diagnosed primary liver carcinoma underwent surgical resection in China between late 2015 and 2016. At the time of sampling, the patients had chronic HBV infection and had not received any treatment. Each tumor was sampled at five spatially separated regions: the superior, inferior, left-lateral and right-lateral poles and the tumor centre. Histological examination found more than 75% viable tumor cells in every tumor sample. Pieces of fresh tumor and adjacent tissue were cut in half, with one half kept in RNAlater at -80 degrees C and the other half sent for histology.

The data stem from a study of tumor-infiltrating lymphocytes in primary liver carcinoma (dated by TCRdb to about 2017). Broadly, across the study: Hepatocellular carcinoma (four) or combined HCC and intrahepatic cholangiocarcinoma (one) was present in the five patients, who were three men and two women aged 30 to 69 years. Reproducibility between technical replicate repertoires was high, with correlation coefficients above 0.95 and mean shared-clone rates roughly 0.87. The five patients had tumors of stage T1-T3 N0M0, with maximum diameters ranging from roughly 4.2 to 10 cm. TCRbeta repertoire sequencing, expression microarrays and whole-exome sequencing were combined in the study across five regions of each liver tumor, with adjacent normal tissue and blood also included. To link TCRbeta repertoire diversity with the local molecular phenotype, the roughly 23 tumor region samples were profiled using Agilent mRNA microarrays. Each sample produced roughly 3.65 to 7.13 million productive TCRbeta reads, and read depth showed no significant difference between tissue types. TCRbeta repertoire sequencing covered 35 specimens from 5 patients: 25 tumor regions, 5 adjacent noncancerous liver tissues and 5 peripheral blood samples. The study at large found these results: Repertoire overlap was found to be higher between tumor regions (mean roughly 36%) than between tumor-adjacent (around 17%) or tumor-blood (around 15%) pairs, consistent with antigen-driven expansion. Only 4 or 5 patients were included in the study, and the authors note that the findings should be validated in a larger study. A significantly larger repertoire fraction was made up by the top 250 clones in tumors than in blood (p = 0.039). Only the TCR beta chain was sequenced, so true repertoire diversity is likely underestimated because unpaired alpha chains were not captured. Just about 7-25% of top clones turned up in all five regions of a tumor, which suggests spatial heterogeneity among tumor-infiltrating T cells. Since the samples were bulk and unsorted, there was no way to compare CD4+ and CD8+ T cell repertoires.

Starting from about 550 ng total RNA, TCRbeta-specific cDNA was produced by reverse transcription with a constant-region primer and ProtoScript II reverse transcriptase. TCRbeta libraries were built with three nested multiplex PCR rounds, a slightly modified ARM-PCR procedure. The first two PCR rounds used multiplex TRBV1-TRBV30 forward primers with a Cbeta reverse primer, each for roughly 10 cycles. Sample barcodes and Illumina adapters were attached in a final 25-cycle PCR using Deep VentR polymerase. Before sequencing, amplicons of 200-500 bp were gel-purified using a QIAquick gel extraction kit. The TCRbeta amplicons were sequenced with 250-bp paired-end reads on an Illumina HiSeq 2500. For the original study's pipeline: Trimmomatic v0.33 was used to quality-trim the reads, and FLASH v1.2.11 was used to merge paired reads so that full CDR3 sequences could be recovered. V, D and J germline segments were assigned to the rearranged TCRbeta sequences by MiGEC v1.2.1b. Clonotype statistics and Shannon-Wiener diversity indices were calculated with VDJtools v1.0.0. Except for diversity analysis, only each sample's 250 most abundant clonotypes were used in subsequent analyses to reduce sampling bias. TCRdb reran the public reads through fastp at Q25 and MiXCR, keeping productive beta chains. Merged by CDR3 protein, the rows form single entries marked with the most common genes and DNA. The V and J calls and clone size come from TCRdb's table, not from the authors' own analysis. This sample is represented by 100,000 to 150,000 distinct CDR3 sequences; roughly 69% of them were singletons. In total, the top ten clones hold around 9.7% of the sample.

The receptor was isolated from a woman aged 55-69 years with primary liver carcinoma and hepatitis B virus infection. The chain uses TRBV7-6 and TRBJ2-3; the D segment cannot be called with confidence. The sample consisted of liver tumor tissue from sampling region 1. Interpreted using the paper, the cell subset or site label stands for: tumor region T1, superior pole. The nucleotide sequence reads TGTGCCAGCAGCTCGGTCTCCAGGCTGACGACGGCGCCGCCGCCGCAGTATTTT. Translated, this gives CASSSVSRLTTAPPPQYF.